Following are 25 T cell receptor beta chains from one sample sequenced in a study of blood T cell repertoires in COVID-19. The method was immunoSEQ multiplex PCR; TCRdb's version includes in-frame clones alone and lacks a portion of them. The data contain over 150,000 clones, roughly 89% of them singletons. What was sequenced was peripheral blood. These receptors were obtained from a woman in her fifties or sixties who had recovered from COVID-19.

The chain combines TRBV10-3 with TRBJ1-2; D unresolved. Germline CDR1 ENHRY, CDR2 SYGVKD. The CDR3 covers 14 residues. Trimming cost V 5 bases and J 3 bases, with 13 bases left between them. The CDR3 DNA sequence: TGTGCCATCAGTAACGGAGGGCTTGACTATGGCTACACCTTC. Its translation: CAISNGGLDYGYTF.

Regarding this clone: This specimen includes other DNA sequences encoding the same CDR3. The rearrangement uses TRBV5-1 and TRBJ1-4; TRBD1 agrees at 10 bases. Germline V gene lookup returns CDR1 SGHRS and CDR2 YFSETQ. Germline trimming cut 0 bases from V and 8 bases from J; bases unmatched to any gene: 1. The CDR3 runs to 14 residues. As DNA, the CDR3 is TGCGCCAGCAGCTTGGGACAGGGGGCCGAAAAACTGTTTTTT. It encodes CASSLGQGAEKLFF.

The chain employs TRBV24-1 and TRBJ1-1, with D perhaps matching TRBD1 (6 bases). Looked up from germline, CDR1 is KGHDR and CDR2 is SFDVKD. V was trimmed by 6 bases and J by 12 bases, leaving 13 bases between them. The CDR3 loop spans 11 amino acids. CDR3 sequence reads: CATSLGRGTFF. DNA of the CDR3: TGTGCCACCAGTCTGGGCAGGGGAACTTTCTTT.

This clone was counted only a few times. CDR3 DNA sequence: TGTGCCAGCAGCTTCAGTGGGAGCTCCTACGAGCAGTACTTC. Amino acid sequence: CASSFSGSSYEQYF. The V call is TRBV7-3, the J call TRBJ2-7; tentatively, D is TRBD2 (5 bases). This CDR3 has 14 amino acids. Deletions cut 3 bases from V and 0 bases from J, with 9 bases between. The germline V gene has CDR1 SGHTA and CDR2 FQGTGA.

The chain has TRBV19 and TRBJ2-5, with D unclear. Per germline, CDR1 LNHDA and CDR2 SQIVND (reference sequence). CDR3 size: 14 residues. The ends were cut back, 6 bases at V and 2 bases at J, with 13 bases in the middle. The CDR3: CASSPETLQETQYF. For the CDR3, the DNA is TGTGCCAGTAGCCCCGAGACTTTACAAGAGACCCAGTACTTC.

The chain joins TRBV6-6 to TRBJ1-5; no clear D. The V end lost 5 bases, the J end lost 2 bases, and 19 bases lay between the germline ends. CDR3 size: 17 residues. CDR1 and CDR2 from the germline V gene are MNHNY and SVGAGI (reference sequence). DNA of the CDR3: TGTGCCAGCAGTCGCAATTCGGGAGGGTATGGCAATCAGCCCCAGCATTTT. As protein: CASSRNSGGYGNQPQHF.

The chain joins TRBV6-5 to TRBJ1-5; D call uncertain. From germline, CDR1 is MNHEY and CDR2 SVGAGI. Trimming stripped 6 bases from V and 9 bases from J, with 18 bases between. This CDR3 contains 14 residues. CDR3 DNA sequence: TGTGCCAGCAGCGCCCGGTTTGAGGGATGGCCCCAGCATTTT. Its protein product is CASSARFEGWPQHF.

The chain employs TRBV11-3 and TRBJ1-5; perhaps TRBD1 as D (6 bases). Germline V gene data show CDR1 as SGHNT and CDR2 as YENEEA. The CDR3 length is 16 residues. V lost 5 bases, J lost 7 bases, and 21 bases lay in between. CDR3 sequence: CASSQNRVRTGQPQHF. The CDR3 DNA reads TGTGCCAGCAGCCAGAACAGGGTCCGAACCGGGCAGCCCCAGCATTTT. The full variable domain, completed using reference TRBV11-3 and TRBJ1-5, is EAGVVQSPRYKIIEKKQPVAFWCNPISGHNTLYWYLQNLGQGPELLIRYENEEAVDDSQLPKDRFSAERLKGVDSTLKIQPAELGDSAVYLCASSQNRVRTGQPQHFGDGTRLSIL.

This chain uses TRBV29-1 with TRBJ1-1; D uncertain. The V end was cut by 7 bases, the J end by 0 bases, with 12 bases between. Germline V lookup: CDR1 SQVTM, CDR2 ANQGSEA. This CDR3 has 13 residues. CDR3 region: CSALREMNTEAFF. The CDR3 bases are TGCAGCGCCTTGAGGGAAATGAACACTGAAGCTTTCTTT.

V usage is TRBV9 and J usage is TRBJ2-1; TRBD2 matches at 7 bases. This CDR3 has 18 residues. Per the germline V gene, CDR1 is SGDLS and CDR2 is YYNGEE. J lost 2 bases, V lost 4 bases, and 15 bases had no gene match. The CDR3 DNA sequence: TGTGCCAGCAGCCCCGTCGGGGTCGCGGCGGGAGCCTACAATGAGCAGTTCTTC. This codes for CASSPVGVAAGAYNEQFF.

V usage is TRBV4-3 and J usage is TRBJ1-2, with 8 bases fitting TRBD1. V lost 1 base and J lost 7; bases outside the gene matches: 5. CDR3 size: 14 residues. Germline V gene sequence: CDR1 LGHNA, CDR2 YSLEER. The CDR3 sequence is CASSQGQGARGYTF. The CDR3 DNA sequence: TGCGCCAGCAGCCAAGGGCAGGGGGCGCGTGGCTACACCTTC.

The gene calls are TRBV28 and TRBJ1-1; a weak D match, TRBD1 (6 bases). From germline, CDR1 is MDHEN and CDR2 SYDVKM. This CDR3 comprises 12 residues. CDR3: CAVTGMNTEAFF. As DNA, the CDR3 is TGTGCTGTAACAGGGATGAACACTGAAGCTTTCTTT.

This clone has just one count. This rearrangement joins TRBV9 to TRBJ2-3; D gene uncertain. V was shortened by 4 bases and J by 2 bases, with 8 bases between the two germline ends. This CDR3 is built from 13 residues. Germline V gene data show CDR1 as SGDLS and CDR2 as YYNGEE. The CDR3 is CASSPYTTDTQYF. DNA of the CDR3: TGTGCCAGCAGCCCATACACCACAGATACGCAGTATTTT.

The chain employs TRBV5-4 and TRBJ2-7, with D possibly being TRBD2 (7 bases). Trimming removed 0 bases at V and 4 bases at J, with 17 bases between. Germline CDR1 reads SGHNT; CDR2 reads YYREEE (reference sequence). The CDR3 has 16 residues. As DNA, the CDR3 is TGTGCCAGCAGCTTGGCCGGGGGGCAGTCTCGGTACGAGCAGTACTTC. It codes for CASSLAGGQSRYEQYF.

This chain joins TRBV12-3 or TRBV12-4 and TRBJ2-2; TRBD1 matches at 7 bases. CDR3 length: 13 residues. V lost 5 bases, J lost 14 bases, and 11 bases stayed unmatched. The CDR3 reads CASSTRETGKLFF. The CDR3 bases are TGTGCCAGCAGTACGAGGGAGACAGGGAAACTGTTTTTT.

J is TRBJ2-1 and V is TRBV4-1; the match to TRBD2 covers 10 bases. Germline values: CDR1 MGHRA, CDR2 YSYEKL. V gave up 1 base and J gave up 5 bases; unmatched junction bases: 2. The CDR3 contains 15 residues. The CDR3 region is CASSQGLAGNNEQFF. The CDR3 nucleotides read TGCGCCAGCAGCCAAGGACTAGCGGGCAACAATGAGCAGTTCTTC.

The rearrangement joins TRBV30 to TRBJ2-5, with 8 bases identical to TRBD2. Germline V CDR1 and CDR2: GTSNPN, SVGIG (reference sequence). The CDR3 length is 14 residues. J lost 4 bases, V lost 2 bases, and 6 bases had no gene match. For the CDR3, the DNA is TGTGCCTGGAGTAGTTCGGGGGGGTTAGAGACCCAGTACTTC. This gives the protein CAWSSSGGLETQYF.

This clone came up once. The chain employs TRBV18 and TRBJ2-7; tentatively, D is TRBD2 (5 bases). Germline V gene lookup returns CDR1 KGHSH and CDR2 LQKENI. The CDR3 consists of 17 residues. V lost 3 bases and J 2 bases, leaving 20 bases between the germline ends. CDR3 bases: TGTGCCAGCTCACCGTTCCCACGCCTGGACGGGGCCTACGAGCAGTACTTC. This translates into CASSPFPRLDGAYEQYF.

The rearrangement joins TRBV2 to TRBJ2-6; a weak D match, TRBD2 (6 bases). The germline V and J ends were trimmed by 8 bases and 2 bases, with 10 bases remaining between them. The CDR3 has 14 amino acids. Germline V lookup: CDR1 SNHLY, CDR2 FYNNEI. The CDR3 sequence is CASGGVAGANVLTF. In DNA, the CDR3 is TGTGCCAGCGGAGGGGTAGCTGGGGCCAACGTCCTGACTTTC.

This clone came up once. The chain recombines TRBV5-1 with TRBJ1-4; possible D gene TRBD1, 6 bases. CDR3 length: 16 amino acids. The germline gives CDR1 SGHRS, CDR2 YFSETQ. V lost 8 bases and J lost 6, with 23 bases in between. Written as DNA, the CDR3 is TGCGCCAGTAAATCACCGACAGGAGCTAATGATGAAAAACTGTTTTTT. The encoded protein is CASKSPTGANDEKLFF.

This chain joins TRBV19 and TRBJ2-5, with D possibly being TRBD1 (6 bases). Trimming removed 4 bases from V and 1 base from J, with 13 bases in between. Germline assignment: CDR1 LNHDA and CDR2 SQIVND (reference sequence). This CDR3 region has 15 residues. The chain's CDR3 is CASSTGTYLQETQYF. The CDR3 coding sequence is TGTGCCAGTAGTACCGGGACATACCTCCAAGAGACCCAGTACTTC. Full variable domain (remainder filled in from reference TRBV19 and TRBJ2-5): DGGITQSPKYLFRKEGQNVTLSCEQNLNHDAMYWYRQDPGQGLRLIYYSQIVNDFQKGDIAEGYSVSREKKESFPLTVTSAQKNPTAFYLCASSTGTYLQETQYFGPGTRLLVL.

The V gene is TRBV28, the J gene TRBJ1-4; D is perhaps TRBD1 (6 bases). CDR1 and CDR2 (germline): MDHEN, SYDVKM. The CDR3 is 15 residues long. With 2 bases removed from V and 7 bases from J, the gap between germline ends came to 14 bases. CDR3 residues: CASSLPGALGEKLFF. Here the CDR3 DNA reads TGTGCCAGCAGTTTACCAGGGGCGTTAGGTGAAAAACTGTTTTTT.

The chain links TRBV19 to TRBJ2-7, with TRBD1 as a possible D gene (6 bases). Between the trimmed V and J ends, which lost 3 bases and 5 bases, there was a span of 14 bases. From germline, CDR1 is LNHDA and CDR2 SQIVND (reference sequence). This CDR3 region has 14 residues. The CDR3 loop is CASSIRPGADEQYF. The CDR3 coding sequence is TGTGCCAGTAGTATCAGACCAGGGGCCGACGAGCAGTACTTC.

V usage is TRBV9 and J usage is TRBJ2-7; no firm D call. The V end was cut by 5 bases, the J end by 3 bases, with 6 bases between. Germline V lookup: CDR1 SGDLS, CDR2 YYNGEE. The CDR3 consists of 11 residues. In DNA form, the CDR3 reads TGTGCCAGCAGTTCCGGCTACGAGCAGTACTTC. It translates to CASSSGYEQYF.

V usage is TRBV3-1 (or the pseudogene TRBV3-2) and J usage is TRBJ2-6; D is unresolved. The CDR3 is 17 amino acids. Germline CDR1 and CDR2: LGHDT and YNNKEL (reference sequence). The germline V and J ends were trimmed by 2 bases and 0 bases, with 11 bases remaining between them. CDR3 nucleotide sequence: TGTGCCAGCAGCCAAACTATTTTAGGCTCTGGGGCCAACGTCCTGACTTTC. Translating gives CASSQTILGSGANVLTF.